The clone carrying this TCR beta chain came up a few times. Its cognate antigen is unknown. The sample holds other DNA sequences that translate to the same CDR3. The ends were cut back, 6 bases at V and 4 bases at J, with 6 bases in the middle. The CDR3 is made up of 10 amino acids. The germline gives CDR1 DFQATT, CDR2 SNEGSKA (reference sequence). Every isolated RNA sample was fully reverse transcribed, so sequencing captured expressed TCRB transcripts. Here immunoSEQ multiplex PCR was the method, and the copy in TCRdb shows in-frame clones only, minus some. Among a few hundred thousand clones listed, about 12% were seen once. The data belong to a study of beta chain features in type 1 diabetes. General study points: Researchers report that Type 1 diabetes patients had moderately but significantly shorter TCRB CDR3s across all four CD4+ subsets. Whether HLA type affects TCRB rearrangement stayed undetermined in the present work. VDJ junctions from type 1 diabetes patients carried fewer insertions and larger deletions. Possibly, sequencing cDNA over-represented cells that had high TCR expression levels.

The rearrangement links TRBV20-1 to TRBJ2-5; D is undetermined. The sequencing input was naive CD4+ T cells from blood. The TCR sequence derives from a woman in her late teens or twenties with type 1 diabetes. CDR3 sequence reads: CSAPGETQYF. The CDR3 DNA sequence: TGCAGTGCCCCAGGAGAGACCCAGTACTTC.